These T cell receptor beta chains were read from a single sample in a study of CD8 T cells in Susac syndrome. Each CDR3 protein gets one entry after TCRdb re-called the immunoSEQ multiplex PCR reads with MiXCR. Of around 270,000 distinct CDR3 sequences listed, 75% to 85% are singletons. Sequenced input: CD8+ T cells from PBMCs. The receptors were gathered from a human donor with multiple sclerosis. Each CDR3 is given with its conserved first and last residue. The order of the fields is CDR3 protein, V gene, J gene.

CDR3 protein: CSAKSTRISGNTIYF; V gene: TRBV20-1; J gene: TRBJ1-3
CDR3 protein: CASSFRTSESYEQYF; V gene: TRBV7-9; J gene: TRBJ2-7
CDR3 protein: CASSLLHDRGHGYTF; V gene: TRBV4-1; J gene: TRBJ1-2
CDR3 protein: CASSLARAWGNQPQHF; V gene: TRBV7-8; J gene: TRBJ1-5
CDR3 protein: CASSLPGTGSPSSYNEQFF; V gene: TRBV7-9; J gene: TRBJ2-1
CDR3 protein: CASRIYTGMNTEAFF; V gene: TRBV5-6; J gene: TRBJ1-1
CDR3 protein: CASSFPSGQGDEQYF; V gene: TRBV28; J gene: TRBJ2-7
CDR3 protein: CASTPSGISTDTQYF; V gene: TRBV28; J gene: TRBJ2-3
CDR3 protein: CASSFGSHQPQHF; V gene: TRBV27; J gene: TRBJ1-5
CDR3 protein: CATSAVVAGSEQFF; V gene: TRBV24-1; J gene: TRBJ2-1
CDR3 protein: CAISNPGLAYNEQFF; V gene: TRBV10-3; J gene: TRBJ2-1
CDR3 protein: CASSLALDPTGTGELFF; V gene: TRBV7-8; J gene: TRBJ2-2
CDR3 protein: CASSYGLAGLSYEQYF; V gene: TRBV6-2/TRBV6-3; J gene: TRBJ2-7
CDR3 protein: CSARSGGESEAFF; V gene: TRBV29-1; J gene: TRBJ1-1
CDR3 protein: CASSPLDTEAFF; V gene: TRBV6-2/TRBV6-3; J gene: TRBJ1-1
CDR3 protein: CASSFTTANYGYTF; V gene: TRBV11-2; J gene: TRBJ1-2
CDR3 protein: CASSYQQGRDTQYF; V gene: TRBV6-5; J gene: TRBJ2-3
CDR3 protein: CASSQGGGQNTEAFF; V gene: TRBV4-1; J gene: TRBJ1-1
CDR3 protein: CSARDIWAGVDTEAFF; V gene: TRBV20-1; J gene: TRBJ1-1
CDR3 protein: CASSHYVTTSGRAVGDTQYF; V gene: TRBV3-1; J gene: TRBJ2-3
CDR3 protein: CASSEPGAVLYEQYF; V gene: TRBV2; J gene: TRBJ2-7
CDR3 protein: CASSDIKGPEAFF; V gene: TRBV9; J gene: TRBJ1-1
CDR3 protein: CASSSRTGGVYEQYF; V gene: TRBV27; J gene: TRBJ2-7
CDR3 protein: CASSYSTRTGESTYEQYF; V gene: TRBV6-5; J gene: TRBJ2-7
CDR3 protein: CASSSLGVLGYTF; V gene: TRBV7-8; J gene: TRBJ1-2
CDR3 protein: CASSSQLMRQPYGYTF; V gene: TRBV5-4; J gene: TRBJ1-2
CDR3 protein: CASRGIAGAKDTQYF; V gene: TRBV2; J gene: TRBJ2-3
CDR3 protein: CASSLGLEGPNTEAFF; V gene: TRBV28; J gene: TRBJ1-1
CDR3 protein: CSGDRGQKDTQYF; V gene: TRBV29-1; J gene: TRBJ2-3
CDR3 protein: CASRPFGWQGGRNEKLFF; V gene: TRBV6-2/TRBV6-3; J gene: TRBJ1-4
CDR3 protein: CASSFPTRGGYSGTEAFF; V gene: TRBV28; J gene: TRBJ1-1